This passage covers 13 T cell receptor beta chains from one sample sequenced in a study of tumor-infiltrating lymphocytes in localized non-small cell lung cancer (dated by TCRdb to 2020 to 2022). Library construction relied on the immunoSEQ multiplex PCR assay. Here the immuneACCESS table is served through TCRdb, limited to in-frame sequences with V and J called. Missing clones are a known gap in these copies; in checked studies unresolved V genes cover under half, and the rest lacks a known reason. This sample holds about 15,000 clones; around 70% were observed only once. Roughly 23% of the sample lies in the top ten. The sample taken for sequencing was uninvolved lung tissue not adjacent to the tumor. All receptors come from a human donor with non-small cell lung cancer.

This rearrangement joins TRBV28 to TRBJ2-1, with 7 bases matching TRBD1. Germline CDR1 reads MDHEN; CDR2 reads SYDVKM. The CDR3 has 15 residues. Losses at the gene ends were 5 bases for V and 4 bases for J; bases not matched to a gene: 8. The CDR3 DNA follows: TGTGCCAGCAGTCACTCCTTCAGGGGGTACAATGAGCAGTTCTTC. This sequence encodes CASSHSFRGYNEQFF.

This clone was seen a single time. The chain links TRBV19 to TRBJ2-5; 10 nucleotides match TRBD2. V shed 4 bases and J 4 bases; nucleotides not matched to a gene: 9. CDR3 length: 16 residues. Germline loops: CDR1 LNHDA, CDR2 SQIVND (reference sequence). The CDR3 sequence is CASSSRLVAGGETQYF. The CDR3 region has the DNA TGTGCCAGTAGTAGCCGTTTGGTAGCGGGGGGAGAGACCCAGTACTTC.

This chain links TRBV7-3 with TRBJ2-1; a weak D match, TRBD2 (6 bases). The V gene lost 5 bases and the J gene lost 5 bases, with 10 bases spanning the gap. Germline assignment: CDR1 SGHTA and CDR2 FQGTGA. This CDR3 has 13 amino acids. This CDR3 reads CASSRLEDNEQFF. The CDR3 nucleotides are TGTGCCAGCAGCCGACTAGAGGACAATGAGCAGTTCTTC.

This chain connects TRBV30 to TRBJ1-2, with D unclear. The V and J ends lost 8 bases and 4 bases respectively, with 20 bases between them. The CDR3 is made up of 14 amino acids. Germline-derived CDR1 and CDR2 are GTSNPN and SVGIG (reference sequence). CDR3 nucleotide sequence: TGTGCCGGACCCCGCGCGGCAGAGGCCTATGGCTACACCTTC. Protein: CAGPRAAEAYGYTF.

V gene TRBV6-5 combines with J gene TRBJ2-3; D might be TRBD2 (5 bases). Germline V lookup: CDR1 MNHEY, CDR2 SVGAGI. The CDR3 is 15 amino acids. Deletions cut 0 bases from V and 3 bases from J, with 10 bases between. CDR3 protein: CASSYSRVSTDTQYF. The CDR3 DNA reads as TGTGCCAGCAGTTACTCGAGGGTCAGTACAGATACGCAGTATTTT.

This rearrangement joins TRBV15 to TRBJ2-5, with D perhaps given as TRBD1 or TRBD2 (5 bases each). The CDR3 sequence is 17 residues long. Trimming removed 0 bases at V and 0 bases at J, with 14 bases between. The V gene's germline CDR1 is LNHNV and CDR2 YYDKDF (reference sequence). The CDR3 DNA follows: TGTGCCACCAGCAGAGATGAGGGCAGGGTCTACCAAGAGACCCAGTACTTC. Translation gives CATSRDEGRVYQETQYF.

The chain employs TRBV9 and TRBJ1-6; D may be TRBD1 (5 bases). The germline V gene has CDR1 SGDLS and CDR2 YYNGEE. The V and J ends lost 2 bases and 10 bases respectively, with 13 bases between them. The CDR3 runs 14 residues. The CDR3 spells CASSVGPSGSPLHF. CDR3 in DNA: TGTGCCAGCAGCGTGGGGCCCAGCGGGTCACCCCTCCACTTT.

The V gene is TRBV5-4, the J gene TRBJ2-7; 8 bases match TRBD1. The CDR3 is 13 amino acids. V lost 4 bases and J lost 3; bases outside the gene matches: 3. CDR1 and CDR2 (germline): SGHNT, YYREEE (reference sequence). The CDR3: CASSQGQVYEQYF. The CDR3 DNA reads TGTGCCAGCAGCCAGGGACAGGTCTACGAGCAGTACTTC.

The chain combines TRBV7-2 with TRBJ2-3; D not certain. The CDR3 is 15 residues long. Trimming left V 1 base short and J 2 bases short, with 10 bases between. Germline-derived CDR1 and CDR2 are SGHTA and FQGNSA. Written as DNA, the CDR3 is TGTGCCAGCAGCTTAGATGCCCAGGCCACAGATACGCAGTATTTT. It specifies CASSLDAQATDTQYF.

This clone is deemed medium-sized. This chain connects TRBV11-3 to TRBJ2-5; D gene unclear. The ends were cut back, 1 base at V and 1 base at J, with 4 bases in the middle. The CDR3 is 13 amino acids. The germline V gene has CDR1 SGHNT and CDR2 YENEEA. The CDR3 loop reads CASSLGLQETQYF. CDR3 DNA sequence: TGTGCCAGCAGCTTAGGGCTCCAAGAGACCCAGTACTTC.

This clone is deemed medium-sized (0.01 to 0.1%). This chain uses TRBV6-1 with TRBJ1-2; 9 bases match TRBD1. With 6 bases clipped from V and 2 bases from J, the junction kept 4 bases outside the gene matches. CDR3 length: 14 residues. Germline loops: CDR1 MNHNS, CDR2 SASEGT. This chain's CDR3 is CASRGGQGNYGYTF. The CDR3 DNA is TGTGCCAGCAGAGGCGGACAGGGGAACTATGGCTACACCTTC.

This clone has a handful of counts. V gene TRBV4-1 combines with J gene TRBJ2-3, with D possibly matching TRBD2 (7 bases). CDR3 length equals 17 residues. With 1 base removed from V and 5 bases from J, the gap between germline ends came to 19 bases. Germline CDR1 reads MGHRA; CDR2 reads YSYEKL. Here the CDR3 DNA reads TGCGCCAGCAGCCAAGTACTCGTGAGGGGGGGTATAGATACGCAGTATTTT. Translation gives CASSQVLVRGGIDTQYF.

The V gene is TRBV6-1, the J gene TRBJ1-1; D unclear. Trimming removed 5 bases from V and 5 bases from J, with 12 bases in between. The CDR3 loop spans 13 amino acids. CDR1 and CDR2 from the germline V gene are MNHNS and SASEGT. In DNA, the CDR3 is TGTGCCAGCAGTCCCCCGAGTTGGACTGAAGCTTTCTTT. Its protein product is CASSPPSWTEAFF.